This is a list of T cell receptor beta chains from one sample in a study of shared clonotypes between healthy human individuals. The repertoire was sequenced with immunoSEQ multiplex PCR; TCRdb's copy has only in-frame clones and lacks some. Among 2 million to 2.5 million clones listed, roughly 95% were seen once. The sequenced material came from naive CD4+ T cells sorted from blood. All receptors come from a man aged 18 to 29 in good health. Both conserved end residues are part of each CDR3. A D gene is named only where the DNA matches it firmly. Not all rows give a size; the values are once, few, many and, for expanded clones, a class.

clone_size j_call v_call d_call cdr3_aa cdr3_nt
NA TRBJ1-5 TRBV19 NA CASSAVGESNQPQHF TGTGCCAGTAGTGCGGTGGGGGAGAGCAATCAGCCCCAGCATTTT
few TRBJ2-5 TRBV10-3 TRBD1 CAISEPTGARETQYF TGTGCCATCAGTGAGCCGACAGGGGCGAGGGAGACCCAGTACTTC
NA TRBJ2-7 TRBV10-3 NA CAISEPRAQPGEQYF TGTGCCATCAGTGAGCCTCGGGCCCAACCCGGGGAGCAGTACTTC
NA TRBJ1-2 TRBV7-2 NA CASSFGQNYGYTF TGTGCCAGCAGCTTTGGCCAGAACTATGGCTACACCTTC
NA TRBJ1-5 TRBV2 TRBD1 CASSGQGQNQPQHF TGTGCCAGCAGTGGACAGGGGCAAAATCAGCCCCAGCATTTT
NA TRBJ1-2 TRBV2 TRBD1 CASSVRQGANYGYTF TGTGCCAGCAGTGTCAGACAGGGGGCTAACTATGGCTACACCTTC
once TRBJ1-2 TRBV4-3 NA CASSQGRSYGYTF TGCGCCAGCAGCCAAGGGCGGTCCTATGGCTACACCTTC
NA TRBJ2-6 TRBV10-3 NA CAISESNRVAGANVLTF TGTGCCATCAGTGAGTCGAACAGGGTGGCTGGGGCCAACGTCCTGACTTTC
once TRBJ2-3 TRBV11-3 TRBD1 CASSLDVTGGFGTDTQYF TGTGCCAGCAGCTTAGATGTGACAGGGGGCTTTGGCACAGATACGCAGTATTTT
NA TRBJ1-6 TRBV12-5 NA CASGLTLDLNSPLHF TGTGCTAGTGGTTTGACCCTTGACCTAAATTCACCCCTCCACTTT
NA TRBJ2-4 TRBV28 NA CASSFAGWGAAKNIQYF TGTGCCAGCAGTTTCGCGGGTTGGGGGGCAGCCAAAAACATTCAGTACTTC
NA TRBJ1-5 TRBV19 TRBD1 CASSHRQGAGANQPQHF TGTGCCAGTAGTCATCGACAGGGGGCTGGCGCCAATCAGCCCCAGCATTTT
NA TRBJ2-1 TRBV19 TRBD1 CASRGQGNGNEQFF TGTGCCAGTAGGGGACAGGGGAATGGCAATGAGCAGTTCTTC
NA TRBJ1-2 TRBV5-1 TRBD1 CASSGQGVSRGYTF TGCGCCAGCTCCGGACAGGGGGTTTCACGGGGCTACACCTTC
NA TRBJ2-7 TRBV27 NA CASTLVQGSYEQYF TGTGCCAGCACCTTAGTACAGGGATCCTACGAGCAGTACTTC
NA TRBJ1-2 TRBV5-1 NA CASSSSALSGGPFGGYTF TGCGCCAGCAGCTCCTCGGCGCTTTCGGGAGGGCCGTTCGGCGGCTACACCTTC
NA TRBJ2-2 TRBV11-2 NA CASSLGGNTGELFF TGTGCCAGCAGCTTGGGCGGAAACACCGGGGAGCTGTTTTTT
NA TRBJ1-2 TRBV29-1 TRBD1 CSVESAGQGRLGYTF TGCAGCGTTGAATCGGCGGGACAGGGAAGGCTTGGCTACACCTTC